The 32 T cell receptor beta chains presented below share a single source sample, sequenced in a study of OX40 agonist ivuxolimab in advanced cancers. TCRdb keeps only in-frame clones here, not all; method: immunoSEQ multiplex PCR. The sample has 72,000 or so clones, 88% seen once; the top ten hold around 0.9%. Here the sequenced sample was CD4+ or CD8+ T cells sorted from blood, taken in a trial of the OX40 agonist ivuxolimab. These receptors originate from an adult with an advanced solid tumor such as melanoma, head and neck, liver or kidney cancer.

This chain links TRBV7-2 with TRBJ2-1; tentatively, D is TRBD1 (5 bases). V was shortened by 1 base and J by 6 bases, with 16 bases between the two germline ends. CDR3 length: 16 residues. The germline V gene has CDR1 SGHTA and CDR2 FQGNSA. The CDR3, as DNA: TGTGCCAGCAGCTTAGAGGGCAGGGTGGTAGGCAATGAGCAGTTCTTC. This encodes CASSLEGRVVGNEQFF.

The V call is TRBV28, the J call TRBJ2-7, with 10 positions matching TRBD2. Germline CDR1 reads MDHEN; CDR2 reads SYDVKM. The CDR3 sequence is 16 residues long. With V trimmed by 5 bases and J by 3 bases, 10 bases remained unmatched. CDR3 loop: CASSLPLAGALYEQYF. CDR3 in DNA: TGTGCCAGCAGTCTCCCGCTAGCGGGAGCTCTCTACGAGCAGTACTTC.

This rearrangement joins TRBV27 to TRBJ2-7; possible D gene TRBD2, 6 bases. CDR1 is MNHEY and CDR2 is SMNVEV in the germline V gene (reference sequence). V was cut by 6 bases and J by 2 bases, with 17 bases left in between. This CDR3 contains 15 residues. As DNA, the CDR3 is TGTGCCAGCAGGGGACGGGGGTACCCCCCCTACGAGCAGTACTTC. The encoded protein is CASRGRGYPPYEQYF.

The chain combines TRBV7-6 with TRBJ2-5; 7 positions agree with TRBD2. Trimming removed 1 base from V and 4 bases from J; junction bases left unmatched: 6. Per germline, CDR1 SGHVS and CDR2 FNYEAQ. The CDR3 loop spans 15 amino acids. The CDR3 region has the DNA TGTGCCAGCAGCTTAGGAGCAATAGCGGGAGAGACCCAGTACTTC. Amino acids: CASSLGAIAGETQYF.

The chain joins TRBV27 to TRBJ2-7, with 9 nucleotides matching TRBD1. The germline V gene has CDR1 MNHEY and CDR2 SMNVEV (reference sequence). The CDR3 has 18 residues. V dropped 9 bases and J dropped 2; count of bases not matched to a gene: 20. The CDR3 DNA follows: TGTGCCAGTCCGGAGGCGGGACAGGGTCTCAGCCATACCTACGAGCAGTACTTC. Residues: CASPEAGQGLSHTYEQYF.

The chain recombines TRBV6-1 with TRBJ2-5, with a possible D match to TRBD2 (5 bases). The CDR3 runs 14 residues. The V gene's germline CDR1 is MNHNS and CDR2 SASEGT. Trimming removed 7 bases at V and 5 bases at J, with 17 bases between. As DNA, the CDR3 is TGTGCCAGCATACCCCCAAGGCAGCGGGAGACCCAGTACTTC. Translation: CASIPPRQRETQYF.

The chain joins TRBV7-3 to TRBJ1-2; no clear D. Trimming removed 5 bases at V and 6 bases at J, with 22 bases between. The CDR3 consists of 16 residues. Germline V gene lookup returns CDR1 SGHTA and CDR2 FQGTGA. The CDR3 spells CASSPREGPTRNGYTF. The CDR3 region has the DNA TGTGCCAGCAGCCCCCGCGAGGGCCCGACCCGGAATGGCTACACCTTC.

This chain links TRBV9 with TRBJ2-5; the match to TRBD2 covers 9 bases. The CDR3 has 15 amino acids. Germline V gene sequence: CDR1 SGDLS, CDR2 YYNGEE. V lost 8 bases to trimming and J lost 3 bases; unmatched junction nucleotides: 11. CDR3 residues: CASSRRGGAEETQYF. CDR3 in DNA: TGTGCCAGTAGCAGACGCGGGGGGGCCGAAGAGACCCAGTACTTC.

The chain recombines TRBV5-1 with TRBJ2-2, with no clear D. Germline V gene sequence: CDR1 SGHRS, CDR2 YFSETQ. V lost 7 bases to trimming and J lost 7 bases, with 17 bases between them. The length of the CDR3 is 14 residues. The CDR3 sequence is CASQGPTEHGELFF. The CDR3 DNA follows: TGCGCCAGCCAAGGGCCGACGGAGCACGGGGAGCTGTTTTTT.

The rearrangement links TRBV10-3 to TRBJ1-1; TRBD1 aligns across 7 bases. Per germline, CDR1 ENHRY and CDR2 SYGVKD. The CDR3 totals 13 residues. The trim removed 11 bases at V and 0 bases at J, leaving 6 bases unmatched. CDR3 loop: CAVGDSMNTEAFF. CDR3 nucleotide sequence: TGTGCCGTCGGGGACAGCATGAACACTGAAGCTTTCTTT.

The CDR3 nucleotides read TGTGCCAGCAGCCCGGAGTTGAACTATGGCTACACCTTC. Protein sequence: CASSPELNYGYTF. This chain links TRBV5-6 with TRBJ1-2, with unresolved D. CDR1 and CDR2 from the germline V gene are SGHDT and YYEEEE. The CDR3 is 13 residues long. Trimming took 4 bases from V and 2 from J, leaving 9 bases between them.

The gene calls are TRBV7-8 and TRBJ1-6; maybe TRBD1 (6 bases). CDR3 size: 16 residues. The germline V gene encodes CDR1 SGHVS and CDR2 FQNEAQ. The V and J ends lost 1 base and 9 bases respectively, with 16 bases between them. The CDR3 reads CASSLVGGSFLSPLHF. For the CDR3, the DNA is TGTGCCAGCAGCTTAGTGGGGGGCAGTTTTCTTTCACCCCTCCACTTT. Variable domain in full (rest from reference TRBV7-8 and TRBJ1-6): GAGVSQSPRYKVAKRGQDVALRCDPISGHVSLFWYQQALGQGPEFLTYFQNEAQLDKSGLPSDRFFAERPEGSVSTLKIQRTQQEDSAVYLCASSLVGGSFLSPLHFGNGTRLTVT.

The rearrangement links TRBV25-1 to TRBJ1-2; no firm D call. The ends were cut back, 4 bases at V and 3 bases at J, with 9 bases in the middle. This CDR3 contains 13 residues. Looked up from germline, CDR1 is MGHDK and CDR2 is SYGVNS. CDR3 coding DNA: TGTGCCAGCAGTGGGCGGGTGGACTATGGCTACACCTTC. Translation: CASSGRVDYGYTF.

This clone was found a few times. The V and J genes are TRBV11-2 and TRBJ2-1; TRBD2 matches at 14 bases. CDR1 is SGHAT, CDR2 FQNNGV, per germline. There are 18 residues in the CDR3. V trimming: 3 bases; J trimming: 6 bases; junction bases outside the gene matches: 10. CDR3: CASSFVGLAGVWVNEQFF. For the CDR3, the DNA is TGTGCCAGCAGCTTTGTGGGACTAGCGGGAGTGTGGGTCAATGAGCAGTTCTTC.

The CDR3 here is CASSPQRDRENGYTF. As DNA, the CDR3 is TGCGCCAGCAGCCCCCAAAGGGACAGGGAGAATGGCTACACCTTC. This sequence joins TRBV4-3 and TRBJ1-2; TRBD1 matches at 9 bases. Trimming took 4 bases from V and 6 from J; bases not matched to a gene: 9. The germline V gene has CDR1 LGHNA and CDR2 YSLEER. This CDR3 comprises 15 residues.

The V call is TRBV4-2, the J call TRBJ1-6, with D possibly being TRBD1 (5 bases). Germline V gene sequence: CDR1 LGHNA, CDR2 YNFKEQ. V was cut by 0 bases and J by 7 bases, with 10 bases left in between. This CDR3 is 15 amino acids long. CDR3 sequence: CASSQENRPNSPLHF. The CDR3 DNA reads TGTGCCAGCAGCCAAGAAAACAGGCCCAATTCACCCCTCCACTTT.

The genes are TRBV7-2 and TRBJ1-6; 7 bases are shared with TRBD1. This CDR3 is 18 amino acids long. Trimming took 2 bases from V and 5 from J; bases not matched to a gene: 12. Germline CDR1 is SGHTA and CDR2 is FQGNSA. As DNA, the CDR3 is TGTGCCAGCAGCTTAAGTCCCGGCAGGGGGAGAGATAATTCACCCCTCCACTTT. Protein: CASSLSPGRGRDNSPLHF.

The chain carries TRBV5-8 and TRBJ1-2; D gene ambiguous. Germline V gene lookup returns CDR1 SGHTS and CDR2 YDEGEE. CDR3 size: 13 residues. With 6 bases removed from V and 5 bases from J, the gap between germline ends came to 14 bases. CDR3: CASNLGPQYGYTF. The DNA for the CDR3 is TGTGCCAGCAACCTCGGGCCCCAATATGGCTACACCTTC.

The genes are TRBV10-3 and TRBJ2-5; no reliable D call. This CDR3 has 14 residues. Germline lookup yields CDR1 ENHRY and CDR2 SYGVKD. Trimming pared 0 bases from V and 2 bases from J, leaving 7 bases between. The CDR3 reads CAISESFLQETQYF. The CDR3 bases are TGTGCCATCAGTGAGTCATTTTTGCAAGAGACCCAGTACTTC.

V and J are TRBV4-1 and TRBJ2-5, with D unclear. The CDR3 loop spans 13 amino acids. Germline assignment: CDR1 MGHRA and CDR2 YSYEKL. The V and J ends lost 1 base and 2 bases respectively, with 5 bases between them. The CDR3 loop reads CASSQAVQETQYF. In DNA, the CDR3 is TGCGCCAGCAGCCAAGCCGTTCAAGAGACCCAGTACTTC.

The V gene is TRBV6-5, the J gene TRBJ1-5; TRBD1 matches 7 bases. This CDR3 spans 15 amino acids. The V gene's germline CDR1 is MNHEY and CDR2 SVGAGI. V lost 0 bases to trimming and J lost 10 bases; unmatched junction nucleotides: 9. The CDR3 DNA follows: TGTGCCAGCAGTTACTCGTCAGGGGGAATCTATCCCCAGCATTTT. Amino acid sequence: CASSYSSGGIYPQHF.

In its sample, this clone ranks as medium-sized. The V gene is TRBV5-6, the J gene TRBJ1-1; the D is unclear. This CDR3 has 15 residues. The V gene lost 1 base and the J gene lost 3 bases, with 13 bases spanning the gap. Germline-derived CDR1 and CDR2 are SGHDT and YYEEEE. The CDR3 spells CASSLWPSEHTEAFF. The DNA of the CDR3 is TGTGCCAGCAGCTTGTGGCCTTCCGAGCACACTGAAGCTTTCTTT.

The rearrangement links TRBV5-1 to TRBJ2-7; 7 bases map to TRBD1. This CDR3 spans 16 amino acids. Germline V gene sequence: CDR1 SGHRS, CDR2 YFSETQ. The junction had 8 bases not matched to a gene; V was cut back by 2 bases and J by 0 bases. The DNA of the CDR3 is TGCGCCAGCAGCTTTCTACCCGGACAGGCCTCCTACGAGCAGTACTTC. Residues: CASSFLPGQASYEQYF.

This chain links TRBV10-1 with TRBJ2-3, with TRBD2 matching over 12 bases. The ends lost 2 bases at V and 0 bases at J; junction bases unmatched: 9. Germline V gene sequence: CDR1 WNHNN, CDR2 SYGVQD (reference sequence). The CDR3 spans 19 residues. The CDR3: CASSEGAASGRASTDTQYF. DNA of the CDR3: TGCGCCAGCAGTGAGGGAGCCGCTAGCGGGAGGGCGAGCACAGATACGCAGTATTTT.

V and J are TRBV7-6 and TRBJ1-4; 7 bases align to TRBD1. The junction had 6 bases not matched to a gene; V was cut back by 4 bases and J by 7 bases. Germline V gene lookup returns CDR1 SGHVS and CDR2 FNYEAQ. The CDR3 loop spans 14 amino acids. The CDR3 spells CASSSRQGSEKLFF. The CDR3 DNA is TGTGCCAGCAGCTCCAGACAGGGAAGTGAAAAACTGTTTTTT.

The rearrangement uses TRBV29-1 and TRBJ2-1; D remains ambiguous. V was clipped by 0 bases and J by 0 bases, with 12 bases between them. The CDR3 has 16 residues. Germline V gene data show CDR1 as SQVTM and CDR2 as ANQGSEA. CDR3 DNA: TGCAGCGTTGAAGATCGCGACGTGAGCTCCTACAATGAGCAGTTCTTC. This sequence encodes CSVEDRDVSSYNEQFF.

The rearrangement links TRBV11-2 to TRBJ2-7; D is unclear. V shed 1 base and J shed 3 bases, with 10 bases lying between them. This CDR3 is 14 amino acids long. Germline CDR1 and CDR2: SGHAT and FQNNGV. CDR3 DNA: TGTGCCAGCAGCTTAGGAGGATCCGGCTACGAGCAGTACTTC. It translates to CASSLGGSGYEQYF.

The chain has TRBV9 and TRBJ2-1; 8 bases line up with TRBD1. Trimming cost V 4 bases and J 1 base; bases outside gene matches: 7. Germline V lookup: CDR1 SGDLS, CDR2 YYNGEE. The CDR3 runs 16 residues. CDR3: CASSSGQGGSYNEQFF. The CDR3 nucleotides are TGTGCCAGCAGCTCAGGACAGGGAGGATCCTACAATGAGCAGTTCTTC.

A single count supports this clone. The chain joins TRBV5-6 to TRBJ1-2; D is ambiguous. The V end lost 0 bases, the J end lost 3 bases, and 9 bases lay between the germline ends. The CDR3 is 14 amino acids. The germline gives CDR1 SGHDT, CDR2 YYEEEE. CDR3 DNA: TGTGCCAGCAGCTTGGGGCGGAATTACTATGGCTACACCTTC. The encoded protein is CASSLGRNYYGYTF.

This chain uses TRBV14 with TRBJ1-6; D is ambiguous. This CDR3 region has 12 residues. The V gene's germline CDR1 is SGHDN and CDR2 FVKESK. V lost 1 base and J lost 6, with 1 base in between. The CDR3 bases are TGTGCCAGCAGCCAAGCTAATTCACCCCTCCACTTT. It codes for CASSQANSPLHF.

Only one count was recorded for this clone. The chain is built from TRBV4-3 and TRBJ2-5, with TRBD1 as a possible D gene (6 bases). V shed 3 bases and J shed 9 bases, with 17 bases lying between them. CDR1 is LGHNA and CDR2 is YSLEER in the germline V gene. CDR3 length: 14 amino acids. The CDR3 region is CASSQGDRTGSQYF. CDR3 sequence (DNA): TGCGCCAGCAGCCAGGGAGACAGGACGGGTTCCCAGTACTTC.

The V gene is TRBV29-1, the J gene TRBJ2-3; TRBD2 matches at 15 bases. The junction had 5 bases not matched to a gene; V was cut back by 3 bases and J by 7 bases. Germline V lookup: CDR1 SQVTM, CDR2 ANQGSEA. The CDR3 has 15 amino acids. The CDR3 DNA sequence: TGCAGCGTTGAGGGGACTAGCGGGGGGTCAAATACGCAGTATTTT. Translation: CSVEGTSGGSNTQYF.